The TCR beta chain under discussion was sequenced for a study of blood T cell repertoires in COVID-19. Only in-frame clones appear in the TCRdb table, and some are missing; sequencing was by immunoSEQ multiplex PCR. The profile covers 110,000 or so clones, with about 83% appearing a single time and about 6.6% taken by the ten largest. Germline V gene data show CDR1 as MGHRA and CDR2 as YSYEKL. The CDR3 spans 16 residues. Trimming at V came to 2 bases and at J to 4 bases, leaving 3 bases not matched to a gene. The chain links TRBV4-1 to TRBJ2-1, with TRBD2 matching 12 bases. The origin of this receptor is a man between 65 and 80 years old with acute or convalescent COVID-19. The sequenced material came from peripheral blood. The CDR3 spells CASSQSLAGGYNEQFF. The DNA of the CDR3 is TGCGCCAGCAGCCAATCCCTAGCGGGAGGGTACAATGAGCAGTTCTTC.